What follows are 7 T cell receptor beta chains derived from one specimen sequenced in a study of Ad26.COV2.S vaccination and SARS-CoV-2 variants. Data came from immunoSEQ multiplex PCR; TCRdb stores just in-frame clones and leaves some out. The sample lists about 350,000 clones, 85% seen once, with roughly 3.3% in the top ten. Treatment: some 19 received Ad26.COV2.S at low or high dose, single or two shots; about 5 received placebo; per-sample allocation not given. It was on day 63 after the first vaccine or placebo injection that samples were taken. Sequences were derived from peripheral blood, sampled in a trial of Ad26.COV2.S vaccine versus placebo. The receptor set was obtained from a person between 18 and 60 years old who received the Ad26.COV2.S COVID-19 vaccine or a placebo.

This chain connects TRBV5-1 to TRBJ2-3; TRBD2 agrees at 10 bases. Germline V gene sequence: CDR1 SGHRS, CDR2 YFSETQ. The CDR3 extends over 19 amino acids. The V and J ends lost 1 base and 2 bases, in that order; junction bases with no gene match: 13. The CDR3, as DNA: TGCGCCAGCAGCTTGAGTCTAGCGGGAGAATCTTTTTTCACAGATACGCAGTATTTT. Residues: CASSLSLAGESFFTDTQYF.

The CDR3 spells CASSVGWGPQHF. CDR3 bases: TGTGCCAGCAGTGTGGGTTGGGGGCCCCAGCATTTT. This chain links TRBV2 with TRBJ1-5; no reliable D call. Germline V gene sequence: CDR1 SNHLY, CDR2 FYNNEI. V lost 4 bases, J lost 9 bases, and 10 bases lay in between. The CDR3 length is 12 residues.

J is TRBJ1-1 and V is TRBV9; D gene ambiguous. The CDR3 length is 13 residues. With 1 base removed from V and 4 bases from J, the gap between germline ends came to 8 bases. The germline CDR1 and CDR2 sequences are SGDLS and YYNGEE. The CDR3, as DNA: TGTGCCAGCAGCGTATTGTCGGGCACTGAAGCTTTCTTT. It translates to CASSVLSGTEAFF.

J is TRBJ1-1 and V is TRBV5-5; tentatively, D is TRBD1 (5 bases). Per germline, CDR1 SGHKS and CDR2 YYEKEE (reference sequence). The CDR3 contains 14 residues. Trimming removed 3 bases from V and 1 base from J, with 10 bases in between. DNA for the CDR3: TGTGCCAGCAGCTGGCGGGGGGAGAACACTGAAGCTTTCTTT. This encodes CASSWRGENTEAFF. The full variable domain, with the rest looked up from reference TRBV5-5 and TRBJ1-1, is DAGVTQSPTHLIKTRGQQVTLRCSPISGHKSVSWYQQVLGQGPQFIFQYYEKEERGRGNFPDRFSARQFPNYSSELNVNALLLGDSALYLCASSWRGENTEAFFGQGTRLTVV.

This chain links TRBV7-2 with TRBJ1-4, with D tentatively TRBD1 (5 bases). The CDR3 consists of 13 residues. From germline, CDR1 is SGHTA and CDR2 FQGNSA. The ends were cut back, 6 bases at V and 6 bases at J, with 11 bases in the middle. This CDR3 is CASRRGSDEKLFF. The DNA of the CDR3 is TGTGCCAGCAGAAGGGGTAGTGATGAAAAACTGTTTTTT.

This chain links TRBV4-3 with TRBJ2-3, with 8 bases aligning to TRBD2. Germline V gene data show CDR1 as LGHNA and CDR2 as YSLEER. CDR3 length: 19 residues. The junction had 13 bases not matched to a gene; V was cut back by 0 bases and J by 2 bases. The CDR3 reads CASSQEWAPGGLFTDTQYF. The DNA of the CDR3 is TGCGCCAGCAGCCAAGAGTGGGCTCCGGGGGGGCTTTTCACAGATACGCAGTATTTT.

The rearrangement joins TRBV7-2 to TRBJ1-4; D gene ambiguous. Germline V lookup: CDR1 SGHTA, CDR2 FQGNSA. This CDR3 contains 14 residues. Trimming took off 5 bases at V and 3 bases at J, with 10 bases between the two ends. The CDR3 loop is CASSRTYSNEKLFF. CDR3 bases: TGTGCCAGCAGCCGGACGTACTCTAATGAAAAACTGTTTTTT.